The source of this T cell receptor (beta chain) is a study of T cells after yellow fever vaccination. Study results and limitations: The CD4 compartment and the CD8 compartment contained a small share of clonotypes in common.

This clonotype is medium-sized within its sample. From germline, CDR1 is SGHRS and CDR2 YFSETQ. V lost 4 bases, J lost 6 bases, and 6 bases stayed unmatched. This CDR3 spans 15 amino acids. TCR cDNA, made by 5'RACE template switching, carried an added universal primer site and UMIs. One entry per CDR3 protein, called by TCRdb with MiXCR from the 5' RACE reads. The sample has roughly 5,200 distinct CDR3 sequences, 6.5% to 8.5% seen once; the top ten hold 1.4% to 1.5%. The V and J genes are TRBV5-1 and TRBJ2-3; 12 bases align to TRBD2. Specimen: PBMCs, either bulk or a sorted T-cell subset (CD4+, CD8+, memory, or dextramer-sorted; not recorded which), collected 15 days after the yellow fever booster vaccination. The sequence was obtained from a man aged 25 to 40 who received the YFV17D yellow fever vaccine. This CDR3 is CASSPGLAGSDTQYF. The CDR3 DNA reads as TGCGCCAGCAGCCCCGGACTAGCGGGGTCGGATACGCAGTATTTT.